The 18 T cell receptor beta chains below were found in one sample sequenced in a study of cytomegalovirus exposure and HLA in healthy donors. Amplification used 60 Vbeta primers and 13 Jbeta primers. The method was immunoSEQ multiplex PCR; TCRdb's version includes in-frame clones alone and lacks a portion of them. The data show 80,000 to 130,000 clones, around 83% seen once. Material for sequencing was PBMCs. These receptors were obtained from a young woman in good health and CMV-seronegative.

The V and J genes are TRBV10-3 and TRBJ1-5; D is unresolved. CDR1 is ENHRY, CDR2 SYGVKD, per germline. Trimming shortened V by 5 bases and J by 5 bases, and 22 bases separated the two germline ends. The CDR3 totals 17 residues. The CDR3 coding sequence is TGTGCCATCAGTCCTAACCTCGGAGGGCTTGGCGATCAGCCCCAGCATTTT. This translates into CAISPNLGGLGDQPQHF.

As concerns this clone: Compared with germline, one end of the junction differs, possibly owing to a read error. This chain joins TRBV7-9 and TRBJ2-1; weak D call: TRBD1 (6 bases). Germline assignment: CDR1 SEHNR and CDR2 FQNEAQ (reference sequence). The CDR3 covers 16 residues. As DNA, the CDR3 is TGTTCCAGTGAAAATAGGGAAGGGGGACCCTACAATGAGCAGTTCTTC. This gives the protein CSSENREGGPYNEQFF.

The rearrangement links TRBV5-1 to TRBJ2-3, with TRBD2 matching 14 bases. The germline V gene encodes CDR1 SGHRS and CDR2 YFSETQ. The CDR3 consists of 18 residues. V lost 0 bases, J lost 2 bases, and 5 bases stayed unmatched. The CDR3 reads CASSLGLAGGPNTDTQYF. In DNA form, the CDR3 reads TGCGCCAGCAGCTTGGGACTAGCGGGGGGGCCGAACACAGATACGCAGTATTTT. Complete variable domain (other parts from reference TRBV5-1 and TRBJ2-3): KAGVTQTPRYLIKTRGQQVTLSCSPISGHRSVSWYQQTPGQGLQFLFEYFSETQRNKGNFPGRFSGRQFSNSRSEMNVSTLELGDSALYLCASSLGLAGGPNTDTQYFGPGTRLTVL.

For the CDR3, the DNA is TGTGCCAGCAGCTCCACGGACAGGGAGATCACAGATACGCAGTATTTT. Protein: CASSSTDREITDTQYF. The V gene is TRBV7-9, the J gene TRBJ2-3; 8 bases line up with TRBD1. Germline CDR1 is SEHNR and CDR2 is FQNEAQ (reference sequence). Trimming at V came to 4 bases and at J to 2 bases, leaving 8 bases not matched to a gene. This CDR3 region has 16 residues.

V usage is TRBV5-1 and J usage is TRBJ2-3; maybe TRBD2 (7 bases). The CDR3 sequence is 16 residues long. From germline, CDR1 is SGHRS and CDR2 YFSETQ. Trimming took 3 bases from V and 2 from J, leaving 16 bases between them. The CDR3 nucleotides read TGCGCCAGCAGCTCCCGGGGGGCCACTGCCACAGATACGCAGTATTTT. Protein product: CASSSRGATATDTQYF. Full variable domain (outside the CDR3, taken from reference TRBV5-1 and TRBJ2-3): KAGVTQTPRYLIKTRGQQVTLSCSPISGHRSVSWYQQTPGQGLQFLFEYFSETQRNKGNFPGRFSGRQFSNSRSEMNVSTLELGDSALYLCASSSRGATATDTQYFGPGTRLTVL.

The chain is built from TRBV30 and TRBJ1-2; possible D gene TRBD1, 5 bases. With 4 bases removed from V and 8 bases from J, the gap between germline ends came to 11 bases. CDR1 and CDR2 (germline): GTSNPN, SVGIG (reference sequence). This CDR3 is 11 amino acids long. CDR3 bases: TGTGCCTGGACGAAGGCAGGGGGCTACACCTTC. It encodes CAWTKAGGYTF.

This clone was counted between two and nine times. The rearrangement joins TRBV7-9 to TRBJ1-5, with D possibly being TRBD1 (6 bases). V was shortened by 5 bases and J by 11 bases, with 13 bases between the two germline ends. The germline V gene has CDR1 SEHNR and CDR2 FQNEAQ (reference sequence). The CDR3 covers 12 residues. CDR3 in DNA: TGTGCCAGCAGCCTACCAGGGGTCGCCCAGCATTTT. Protein: CASSLPGVAQHF. Drawing the rest from reference TRBV7-9 and TRBJ1-5, the complete variable domain is DTGVSQNPRHKITKRGQNVTFRCDPISEHNRLYWYRQTLGQGPEFLTYFQNEAQLEKSRLLSDRFSAERPKGSFSTLEIQRTEQGDSAMYLCASSLPGVAQHFGDGTRLSIL.

This rearrangement joins TRBV28 to TRBJ2-7; 10 bases match TRBD1. This CDR3 region has 17 residues. The junction had 16 bases not matched to a gene; V was cut back by 4 bases and J by 7 bases. Germline values: CDR1 MDHEN, CDR2 SYDVKM. The CDR3 DNA sequence: TGTGCCAGCAGTTCCATCATTGGGGGGACAGGGGCAATAGAGCAGTACTTC. It specifies CASSSIIGGTGAIEQYF.

This clone appeared a single time. The J gene is TRBJ2-2, the V gene TRBV18; no clear D gene. V gave up 3 bases and J gave up 4 bases, with 12 bases separating them. Germline values: CDR1 KGHSH, CDR2 LQKENI. The CDR3 is 15 amino acids. CDR3 nucleotide sequence: TGTGCCAGCTCACCGGCAGGCCAACGCACCGGGGAGCTGTTTTTT. Amino acids: CASSPAGQRTGELFF.

This rearrangement joins TRBV11-2 to TRBJ2-5; 7 nucleotides agree with TRBD1. V lost 6 bases, J lost 3 bases, and 7 bases stayed unmatched. Germline V gene data show CDR1 as SGHAT and CDR2 as FQNNGV. The CDR3 consists of 14 residues. The CDR3 nucleotides read TGTGCCAGCAGGCATAGGGGGCTCGAAGAGACCCAGTACTTC. Translated, it gives CASRHRGLEETQYF. Full variable domain (missing parts from reference TRBV11-2 and TRBJ2-5): EAGVAQSPRYKIIEKRQSVAFWCNPISGHATLYWYQQILGQGPKLLIQFQNNGVVDDSQLPKDRFSAERLKGVDSTLKIQPAKLEDSAVYLCASRHRGLEETQYFGPGTRLLVL.

The chain joins TRBV4-3 to TRBJ1-2; D is uncertain. Germline CDR1 and CDR2: LGHNA and YSLEER. Trimming took off 7 bases at V and 5 bases at J, with 17 bases between the two ends. The CDR3 is 14 residues long. CDR3 region: CASTPWTGFYGYTF. CDR3 coding DNA: TGCGCCAGCACTCCTTGGACGGGATTTTATGGCTACACCTTC.

The chain couples TRBV18 to TRBJ2-5; the match to TRBD1 covers 7 bases. The germline V gene encodes CDR1 KGHSH and CDR2 LQKENI. This CDR3 has 13 residues. V was pared by 3 bases and J by 3 bases, with 1 base of the junction left unmatched. The CDR3 loop is CASSPTGEETQYF. CDR3 nucleotides: TGTGCCAGCTCACCCACAGGGGAAGAGACCCAGTACTTC.

The rearrangement joins TRBV6-5 to TRBJ2-2; TRBD2 matches 11 bases. Losses at the gene ends were 2 bases for V and 9 bases for J; bases not matched to a gene: 5. CDR1 is MNHEY and CDR2 is SVGAGI in the germline V gene. This CDR3 is 15 amino acids long. In DNA form, the CDR3 reads TGTGCCAGCAGTTACCTAGCGGGAGGTAACAGGGAGCTGTTTTTT. Translated: CASSYLAGGNRELFF.

This sequence joins TRBV10-1 and TRBJ1-2; 12 nucleotides match TRBD1. V lost 10 bases, J lost 8 bases, and 14 bases stayed unmatched. Germline values: CDR1 WNHNN, CDR2 SYGVQD (reference sequence). This CDR3 has 15 amino acids. CDR3 sequence reads: CATAPGQGARGGYTF. The CDR3, as DNA: TGCGCCACCGCACCGGGACAGGGGGCGCGAGGGGGCTACACCTTC.

The chain employs TRBV7-2 and TRBJ1-6, with D unresolved. CDR1 is SGHTA, CDR2 FQGNSA, per germline. This CDR3 has 15 amino acids. V lost 1 base and J lost 10, with 14 bases in between. The CDR3 region is CASSLEPGSHSPLHF. CDR3 coding DNA: TGTGCCAGCAGCTTAGAGCCGGGTAGTCACTCACCCCTCCACTTT. The entire variable domain, with the rest obtained from reference TRBV7-2 and TRBJ1-6, is as follows: GAGVSQSPSNKVTEKGKDVELRCDPISGHTALYWYRQSLGQGLEFLIYFQGNSAPDKSGLPSDRFSAERTGGSVSTLTIQRTQQEDSAVYLCASSLEPGSHSPLHFGNGTRLTVT.

This sequence joins TRBV6-4 and TRBJ1-1, with D perhaps matching TRBD1 (6 bases). V gave up 3 bases and J gave up 5 bases, with 10 bases separating them. CDR1 is MRHNA, CDR2 SNTAGT, per germline. The CDR3 is 13 amino acids. The CDR3 reads CASSEIGGTEAFF. The CDR3 nucleotides read TGTGCCAGCAGTGAAATAGGGGGAACTGAAGCTTTCTTT.

The chain recombines TRBV10-3 with TRBJ1-2; 7 nucleotides match TRBD1. Germline trimming cut 7 bases from V and 6 bases from J; bases unmatched to any gene: 8. There are 13 residues in the CDR3. CDR1 is ENHRY, CDR2 SYGVKD, per germline. This chain's CDR3 is CAITETGFNGYTF. In DNA form, the CDR3 reads TGTGCCATCACCGAGACAGGGTTCAATGGCTACACCTTC.

V usage is TRBV7-9 and J usage is TRBJ2-3; D is undetermined. Trimming took off 5 bases at V and 2 bases at J, with 17 bases between the two ends. Germline lookup yields CDR1 SEHNR and CDR2 FQNEAQ (reference sequence). This CDR3 is built from 16 residues. The chain's CDR3 is CASSDVYGVDTDTQYF. The DNA of the CDR3 is TGTGCCAGCAGCGATGTGTATGGAGTTGACACAGATACGCAGTATTTT.